These 28 T cell receptor beta chains share one sample of origin, sequenced in a study of blood T cell repertoires in COVID-19. Profiled with immunoSEQ multiplex PCR; TCRdb holds only in-frame clones, not every one. The profile covers about 160,000 clones, with about 80% appearing a single time and about 20% taken by the ten largest. Specimen: peripheral blood. Receptors originate from a woman of 80 years or more with acute or convalescent COVID-19.

The chain links TRBV12-3 or TRBV12-4 to TRBJ1-1; a weak D match, TRBD1 (5 bases). This CDR3 is 12 amino acids long. V dropped 6 bases and J dropped 2 bases, with 7 bases sitting between them. This CDR3 is CASSQGNTEAFF. The CDR3 DNA reads as TGTGCCAGCAGCCAGGGTAACACTGAAGCTTTCTTT.

The chain employs TRBV5-5 and TRBJ1-1; D not resolved. Germline CDR1 is SGHKS and CDR2 is YYEKEE (reference sequence). This CDR3 is 15 amino acids long. V gave up 5 bases and J gave up 4 bases, with 18 bases separating them. The CDR3 bases are TGTGCCAGCAGGGGAGACACAACGTTGGGCACTGAAGCTTTCTTT. The encoded protein is CASRGDTTLGTEAFF.

As for this clone: The sample carries other DNA sequences with the same CDR3. This rearrangement joins TRBV5-1 to TRBJ2-3; weak D call: TRBD2 (6 bases). Trimming took 0 bases from V and 1 from J, leaving 6 bases between them. The CDR3 is 14 residues long. In germline, CDR1 is SGHRS, CDR2 YFSETQ. CDR3 nucleotide sequence: TGCGCCAGCAGCTTGGCGGGGGGCACAGATACGCAGTATTTT. Its translation is CASSLAGGTDTQYF.

J is TRBJ2-1 and V is TRBV4-3; 8 bases are shared with TRBD2. Germline CDR1 and CDR2: LGHNA and YSLEER. The CDR3 is 15 residues long. J was trimmed by 5 bases and V by 2 bases; bases with no gene match: 5. Here the CDR3 reads CASSQNSGVNNEQFF. The CDR3, as DNA: TGCGCCAGCAGCCAAAATAGCGGGGTGAACAATGAGCAGTTCTTC.

Regarding this clone: Other nucleotide sequences in the sample specify the same CDR3. The chain has TRBV21-1 and TRBJ1-1; TRBD1, as called in the table, went unchecked against the DNA. TRBV21-1 is recorded as a pseudogene. The CDR3 runs 15 residues. CDR3: CASSKARRATTEAFF. CDR3 nucleotides: TGTGCCAGTAGCAAAGCGCGCAGGGCTACCACTGAAGCTTTCTTT.

The genes are TRBV21-1 and TRBJ2-1; the tabulated D call, TRBD2, remains unverified against the DNA. TRBV21-1 is deemed a pseudogene. The CDR3 has 17 amino acids. The CDR3 is CASSKRRSGGRENEQFF. CDR3 nucleotide sequence: TGTGCCAGCAGCAAAAGGCGCTCGGGGGGGAGAGAGAATGAGCAGTTCTTC.

A remark on this clone: The sample contains more than one DNA sequence encoding this CDR3. The genes are TRBV5-1 and TRBJ1-6, with D possibly being TRBD1 (6 bases). Germline V gives CDR1 SGHRS, CDR2 YFSETQ. CDR3 length: 14 residues. Trimming removed 3 bases at V and 6 bases at J, with 10 bases between. Here the CDR3 reads CASSSGQLNSPLHF. The DNA of the CDR3 is TGCGCCAGCAGCTCCGGACAGCTTAATTCACCCCTCCACTTT.

The genes are TRBV5-6 and TRBJ1-1, with TRBD1 identical over 7 bases. The CDR3 loop spans 14 amino acids. V was clipped by 1 base and J by 1 base; unmatched bases: 1. Germline CDR1 reads SGHDT; CDR2 reads YYEEEE. The CDR3 reads CASSLRDRNTEAFF. The CDR3 region has the DNA TGTGCCAGCAGCTTGAGGGACAGGAACACTGAAGCTTTCTTT.

This sequence joins TRBV6-5 and TRBJ1-2; D unresolved. V lost 0 bases and J 8 bases, leaving 10 bases between the germline ends. The CDR3 spans 13 residues. Germline CDR1 is MNHEY and CDR2 is SVGAGI. CDR3 protein: CASSYSTRGGYTF. Here the CDR3 DNA reads TGTGCCAGCAGTTACTCTACACGAGGGGGCTACACCTTC.

The chain is built from TRBV7-2 and TRBJ1-2; 7 bases fit TRBD1. Germline trimming cut 0 bases from V and 5 bases from J; bases unmatched to any gene: 6. The CDR3 spans 15 residues. Per the germline V gene, CDR1 is SGHTA and CDR2 is FQGNSA. Here the CDR3 DNA reads TGTGCCAGCAGCTTAGCGGGACAGATGGTATATGGCTACACCTTC. This translates into CASSLAGQMVYGYTF.

V usage is TRBV29-1 and J usage is TRBJ2-5; no definite D call. CDR3 length: 13 amino acids. Trimming took 6 bases from V and 2 from J, leaving 13 bases between them. The germline V gene has CDR1 SQVTM and CDR2 ANQGSEA. CDR3 DNA sequence: TGCAGCGTCTCCCGCAACACGCAAGAGACCCAGTACTTC. This translates into CSVSRNTQETQYF.

V and J are TRBV30 and TRBJ1-5; tentative D call: TRBD1 (6 bases). The CDR3 has 13 residues. The V gene's germline CDR1 is GTSNPN and CDR2 SVGIG (reference sequence). V was clipped by 4 bases and J by 4 bases, with 11 bases between them. The CDR3 DNA reads TGTGCCTGGACCTCCCAGGGGAATCAGCCCCAGCATTTT. Translating it yields CAWTSQGNQPQHF.

The J gene is TRBJ2-6, the V gene TRBV12-5; the match to TRBD2 covers 12 bases. The V and J ends lost 4 bases and 2 bases, in that order; junction bases with no gene match: 0. The germline V gene encodes CDR1 LGHNT and CDR2 FRNRAP. The CDR3 has 16 amino acids. The CDR3, as DNA: TGTGCTAGTGGTTCTAGCGGGAGGGCTGGGGCCAACGTCCTGACTTTC. It specifies CASGSSGRAGANVLTF.

The chain links TRBV28 to TRBJ2-1; weak D call: TRBD1 (7 bases). Germline V lookup: CDR1 MDHEN, CDR2 SYDVKM. CDR3 length equals 15 residues. The V and J ends lost 6 bases and 4 bases respectively, with 16 bases between them. CDR3 in amino acids: CASSSRDRRYNEQFF. CDR3 bases: TGTGCCAGCAGCTCGCGGGACAGAAGGTACAATGAGCAGTTCTTC.

The chain carries TRBV5-1 and TRBJ2-3, with a possible D match to TRBD1 (6 bases). Germline V gene data show CDR1 as SGHRS and CDR2 as YFSETQ. Between the trimmed V and J ends, which lost 0 bases and 0 bases, there was a span of 8 bases. This CDR3 region has 15 residues. The CDR3 DNA follows: TGCGCCAGCAGCTTGGCCGGACAGAGCACAGATACGCAGTATTTT. Its translation: CASSLAGQSTDTQYF.

This clone was seen a few times. V gene TRBV7-8 combines with J gene TRBJ1-3; weak D call: TRBD1 (6 bases). CDR1 SGHVS and CDR2 FQNEAQ come from the germline V gene. There are 15 residues in the CDR3. The V and J ends lost 3 bases and 2 bases respectively, with 11 bases between them. The CDR3 sequence is CASSLDSLTGNTIYF. CDR3 nucleotide sequence: TGTGCCAGCAGCTTGGACAGCTTAACTGGAAACACCATATATTTT.

The rearrangement links TRBV7-9 to TRBJ2-6, with unresolved D. The CDR3 length is 17 residues. Trimming pared 0 bases from V and 2 bases from J, leaving 11 bases between. CDR1 SEHNR and CDR2 FQNEAQ come from the germline V gene (reference sequence). CDR3 residues: CASSLALQETGANVLTF. The CDR3 DNA reads TGTGCCAGCAGCTTAGCGCTTCAAGAGACTGGGGCCAACGTCCTGACTTTC.

The V and J genes are TRBV6-2 or TRBV6-3 and TRBJ1-2; possible D gene TRBD1, 5 bases. The CDR3 consists of 16 residues. The germline V gene has CDR1 MNHEY and CDR2 SVGEGT. Trimming shortened V by 2 bases and J by 2 bases, and 15 bases separated the two germline ends. This CDR3 is CASSYPGQRSNYGYTF. The CDR3 region has the DNA TGTGCCAGCAGTTACCCCGGACAACGGTCGAACTATGGCTACACCTTC.

The J gene is TRBJ2-2, the V gene TRBV2; maybe TRBD1 (7 bases). In germline, CDR1 is SNHLY, CDR2 FYNNEI. Trimming left V 5 bases short and J 4 bases short, with 14 bases between. This CDR3 region has 15 residues. CDR3 protein: CASSRGTVSTGELFF. The DNA of the CDR3 is TGTGCCAGCAGTCGCGGGACAGTATCCACCGGGGAGCTGTTTTTT.

This sequence joins TRBV29-1 and TRBJ2-5; TRBD1 might be the D (6 bases). V gave up 6 bases and J gave up 1 base, with 12 bases separating them. Per germline, CDR1 SQVTM and CDR2 ANQGSEA. The CDR3 consists of 13 residues. DNA for the CDR3: TGCAGCGTGGGGGCGAACATCCAAGAGACCCAGTACTTC. Its translation: CSVGANIQETQYF.

The rearrangement joins TRBV5-1 to TRBJ2-6, with TRBD1 matching 7 bases. The CDR3 runs to 15 residues. J lost 2 bases, V lost 1 base, and 0 bases had no gene match. Germline CDR1 SGHRS, CDR2 YFSETQ. The CDR3, as DNA: TGCGCCAGCAGCTTGCAGGGGGCTGGGGCCAACGTCCTGACTTTC. Its translation is CASSLQGAGANVLTF.

This clone was seen just once. This sequence joins TRBV19 and TRBJ2-7; 7 bases align to TRBD1. Germline assignment: CDR1 LNHDA and CDR2 SQIVND (reference sequence). The ends lost 6 bases at V and 1 base at J; junction bases unmatched: 6. The CDR3 spans 14 residues. The CDR3 DNA reads as TGTGCCAGTAGGCAGACAGGGCCATCCTACGAGCAGTACTTC. Translation: CASRQTGPSYEQYF.

This chain links TRBV27 with TRBJ1-6; possibly TRBD1 for D (6 bases). The CDR3 has 17 residues. Germline V gives CDR1 MNHEY, CDR2 SMNVEV (reference sequence). V was pared by 1 base and J by 0 bases, with 10 bases between. The CDR3 here is CASSLWGTNSYNSPLHF. The CDR3 DNA reads as TGTGCCAGCAGTTTATGGGGGACAAACTCCTATAATTCACCCCTCCACTTT.

The chain has TRBV5-6 and TRBJ1-3; D ambiguous. The CDR3 extends over 13 amino acids. Trimming removed 4 bases at V and 0 bases at J, with 5 bases between. The V gene's germline CDR1 is SGHDT and CDR2 YYEEEE. The CDR3 DNA reads TGTGCCAGCAGCCTTTACTCTGGAAACACCATATATTTT. The encoded protein is CASSLYSGNTIYF.

This chain links TRBV20-1 with TRBJ2-3, with 9 bases that match TRBD2. Trimming at V came to 3 bases and at J to 6 bases, leaving 19 bases not matched to a gene. The CDR3 is 18 residues long. Germline CDR1 is DFQATT and CDR2 is SNEGSKA (reference sequence). For the CDR3, the DNA is TGCAGTGCTAGTCAGGACCTGACTAGCGGAGCGTTCTGGGATACGCAGTATTTT. It specifies CSASQDLTSGAFWDTQYF.

The chain joins TRBV7-2 to TRBJ1-3; 9 bases match TRBD1. From germline, CDR1 is SGHTA and CDR2 FQGNSA. Trimming removed 0 bases from V and 0 bases from J; junction bases left unmatched: 12. This CDR3 spans 20 amino acids. CDR3 in amino acids: CASSLALRTGVSLSGNTIYF. In DNA form, the CDR3 reads TGTGCCAGCAGCTTAGCTCTTCGGACAGGGGTATCCCTCTCTGGAAACACCATATATTTT.

The J gene is TRBJ2-3, the V gene TRBV7-2, with 11 bases matching TRBD1. Trimming removed 2 bases from V and 4 bases from J; junction bases left unmatched: 5. Germline V gives CDR1 SGHTA, CDR2 FQGNSA. This CDR3 spans 16 amino acids. CDR3 DNA sequence: TGTGCCAGCAGCTTAAGACGGACAGGGGGCCCAGATACGCAGTATTTT. It encodes CASSLRRTGGPDTQYF. Combining the CDR3 with reference TRBV7-2 and TRBJ2-3 gives the whole variable domain GAGVSQSPSNKVTEKGKDVELRCDPISGHTALYWYRQSLGQGLEFLIYFQGNSAPDKSGLPSDRFSAERTGGSVSTLTIQRTQQEDSAVYLCASSLRRTGGPDTQYFGPGTRLTVL.

This clone was detected only a few times. In DNA form, the CDR3 reads TGCGCCAGCAGCCCTAGAGTCGTTTTGCCCGGCAATGAGCAGTTCTTC. Its translation is CASSPRVVLPGNEQFF. This sequence joins TRBV4-1 and TRBJ2-1; no clear D gene. The CDR3 is made up of 16 amino acids. From germline, CDR1 is MGHRA and CDR2 YSYEKL. V shed 4 bases and J shed 6 bases, with 19 bases lying between them.